The next 3 T cell receptor beta chains were all read from a single sample in a study of immune evolution from preneoplasia to lung adenocarcinoma (dated by TCRdb to the early 2020s). The protocol used for the library was the immunoSEQ multiplex PCR assay. Sourced from immuneACCESS, this table was stored by TCRdb with only in-frame sequences that have V and J called. A share of the clones is absent; for the studies checked, an unresolved V gene accounts for under half, and the remainder has no known explanation. Across this sample there are several thousand clones, with roughly four fifths seen only once. The ten largest clonotypes hold roughly 16% of the sample. The sample was FFPE adjacent normal lung tissue. The receptors derive from an older donor with lung adenocarcinoma.

V and J are TRBV27 and TRBJ2-1; 8 bases agree with TRBD2. The CDR3 has 14 amino acids. With 4 bases clipped from V and 9 bases from J, the junction kept 8 bases outside the gene matches. The germline gives CDR1 MNHEY, CDR2 SMNVEV (reference sequence). CDR3 DNA sequence: TGTGCCAGCAGTTCGCGGGAGGTGGCCCGTGAGCAGTTCTTC. This codes for CASSSREVAREQFF.

The V gene is TRBV6-6, the J gene TRBJ2-1, with TRBD1 matching 8 bases. CDR1 is MNHNY, CDR2 SVGAGI, per germline (reference sequence). The CDR3 loop spans 14 amino acids. Trimming took 10 bases from V and 3 from J; bases not matched to a gene: 8. The CDR3 nucleotides are TGTGCCACCACTTGGGACAGGAACTACAATGAGCAGTTCTTC. This translates into CATTWDRNYNEQFF.

This clone was seen only once. V is TRBV30 and J is TRBJ2-3; D remains ambiguous. The V and J ends lost 4 bases and 6 bases respectively, with 17 bases between them. Germline-derived CDR1 and CDR2 are GTSNPN and SVGIG (reference sequence). There are 14 residues in the CDR3. CDR3 sequence reads: CAWTEIDSVDTQYF. As DNA, the CDR3 is TGTGCCTGGACTGAGATAGACTCCGTGGATACGCAGTATTTT.